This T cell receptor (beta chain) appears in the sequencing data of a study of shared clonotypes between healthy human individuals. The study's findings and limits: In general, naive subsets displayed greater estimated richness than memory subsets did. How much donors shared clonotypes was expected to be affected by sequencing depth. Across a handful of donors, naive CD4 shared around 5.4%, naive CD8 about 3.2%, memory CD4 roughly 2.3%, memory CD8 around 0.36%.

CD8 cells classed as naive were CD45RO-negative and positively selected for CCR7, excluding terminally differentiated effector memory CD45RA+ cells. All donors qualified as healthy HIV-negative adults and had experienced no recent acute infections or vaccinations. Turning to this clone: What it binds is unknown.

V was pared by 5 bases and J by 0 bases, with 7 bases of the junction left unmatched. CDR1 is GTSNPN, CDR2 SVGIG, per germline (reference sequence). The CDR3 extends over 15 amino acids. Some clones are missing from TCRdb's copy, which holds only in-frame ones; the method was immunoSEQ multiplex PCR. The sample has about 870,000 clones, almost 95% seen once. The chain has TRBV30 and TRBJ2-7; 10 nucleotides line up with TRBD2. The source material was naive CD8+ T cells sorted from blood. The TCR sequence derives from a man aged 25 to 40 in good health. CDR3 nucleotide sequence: TGTGCCTGGGAAGGACTAGCGGATAACTCCTACGAGCAGTACTTC. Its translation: CAWEGLADNSYEQYF.